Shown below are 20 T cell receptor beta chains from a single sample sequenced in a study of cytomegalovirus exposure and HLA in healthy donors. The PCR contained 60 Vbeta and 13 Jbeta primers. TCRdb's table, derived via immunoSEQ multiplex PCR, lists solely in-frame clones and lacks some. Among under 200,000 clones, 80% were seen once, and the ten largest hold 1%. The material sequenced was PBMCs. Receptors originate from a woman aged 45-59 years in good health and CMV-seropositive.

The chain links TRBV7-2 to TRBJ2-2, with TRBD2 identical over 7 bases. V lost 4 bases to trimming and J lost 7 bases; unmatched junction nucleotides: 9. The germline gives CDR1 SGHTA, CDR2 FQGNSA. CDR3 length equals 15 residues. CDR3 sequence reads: CASSSGAGRFGELFF. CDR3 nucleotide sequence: TGTGCCAGCAGCTCTGGAGCGGGGAGATTCGGGGAGCTGTTTTTT.

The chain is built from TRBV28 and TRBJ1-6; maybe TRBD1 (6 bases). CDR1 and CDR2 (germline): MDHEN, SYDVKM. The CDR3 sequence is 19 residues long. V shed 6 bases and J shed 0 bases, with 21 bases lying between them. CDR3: CASSIVRGGASSYNSPLHF. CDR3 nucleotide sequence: TGTGCCAGCAGCATAGTGCGGGGGGGGGCCAGCTCCTATAATTCACCCCTCCACTTT.

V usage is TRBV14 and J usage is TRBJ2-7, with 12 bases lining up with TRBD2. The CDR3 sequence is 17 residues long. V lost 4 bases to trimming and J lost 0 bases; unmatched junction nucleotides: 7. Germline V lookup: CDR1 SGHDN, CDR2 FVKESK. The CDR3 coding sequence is TGTGCCAGCAGCCTCGGGACTAGCGGGTTCTACTCCTACGAGCAGTACTTC. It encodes CASSLGTSGFYSYEQYF.

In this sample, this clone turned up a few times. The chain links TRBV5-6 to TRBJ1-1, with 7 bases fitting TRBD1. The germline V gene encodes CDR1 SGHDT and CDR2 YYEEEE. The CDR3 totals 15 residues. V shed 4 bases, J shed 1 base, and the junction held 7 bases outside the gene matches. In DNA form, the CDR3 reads TGTGCCAGCAGCGTATTGACAGGGCAGAACACTGAAGCTTTCTTT. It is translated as CASSVLTGQNTEAFF.

CDR3 in amino acids: CASSSRRSTYNEQFF. As DNA, the CDR3 is TGTGCCAGCAGCTCTCGGCGGAGTACCTACAATGAGCAGTTCTTC. The chain uses TRBV25-1 and TRBJ2-1; D is ambiguous. V gave up 6 bases and J gave up 2 bases, with 14 bases separating them. This CDR3 has 15 residues. Germline CDR1 reads MGHDK; CDR2 reads SYGVNS.

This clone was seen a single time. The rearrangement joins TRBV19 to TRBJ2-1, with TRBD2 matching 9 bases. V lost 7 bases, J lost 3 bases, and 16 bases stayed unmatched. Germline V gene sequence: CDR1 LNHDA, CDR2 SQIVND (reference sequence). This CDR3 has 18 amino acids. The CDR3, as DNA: TGTGCCAGTATCGAAGATCGCGGGGGGGCTAGCGGCTACAATGAGCAGTTCTTC. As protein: CASIEDRGGASGYNEQFF.

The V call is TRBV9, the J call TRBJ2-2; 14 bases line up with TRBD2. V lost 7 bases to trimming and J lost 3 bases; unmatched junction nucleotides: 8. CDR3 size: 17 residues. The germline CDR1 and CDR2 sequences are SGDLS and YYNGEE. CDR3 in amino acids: CASSTGLAGGYTGELFF. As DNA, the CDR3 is TGTGCCAGCTCCACCGGACTAGCGGGAGGTTACACCGGGGAGCTGTTTTTT.

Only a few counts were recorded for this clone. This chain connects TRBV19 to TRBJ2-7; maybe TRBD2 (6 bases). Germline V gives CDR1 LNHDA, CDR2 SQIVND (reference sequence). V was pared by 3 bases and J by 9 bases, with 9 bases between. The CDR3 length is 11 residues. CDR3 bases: TGTGCCAGTAGTATGTCGGGAGCGCAGTACTTC. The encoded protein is CASSMSGAQYF.

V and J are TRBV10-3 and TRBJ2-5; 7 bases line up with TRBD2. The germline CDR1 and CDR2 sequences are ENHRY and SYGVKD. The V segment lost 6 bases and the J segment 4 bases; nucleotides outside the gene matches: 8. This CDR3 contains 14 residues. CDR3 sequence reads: CAISSSSGTETQYF. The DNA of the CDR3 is TGTGCCATCAGCTCAAGCAGCGGGACAGAGACCCAGTACTTC.

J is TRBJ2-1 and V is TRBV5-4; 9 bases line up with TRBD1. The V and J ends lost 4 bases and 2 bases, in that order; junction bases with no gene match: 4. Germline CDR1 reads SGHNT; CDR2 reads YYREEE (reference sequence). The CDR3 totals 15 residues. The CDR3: CASSAGTGTYNEQFF. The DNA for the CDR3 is TGTGCCAGCAGCGCCGGGACAGGGACCTACAATGAGCAGTTCTTC.

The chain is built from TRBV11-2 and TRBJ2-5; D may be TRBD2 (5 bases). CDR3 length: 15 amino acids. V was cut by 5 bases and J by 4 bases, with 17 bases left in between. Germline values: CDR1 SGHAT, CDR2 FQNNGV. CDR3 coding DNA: TGTGCCAGCAGCACATGGACGGAAGGAGGAGAGACCCAGTACTTC. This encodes CASSTWTEGGETQYF. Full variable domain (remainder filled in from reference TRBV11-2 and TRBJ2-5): EAGVAQSPRYKIIEKRQSVAFWCNPISGHATLYWYQQILGQGPKLLIQFQNNGVVDDSQLPKDRFSAERLKGVDSTLKIQPAKLEDSAVYLCASSTWTEGGETQYFGPGTRLLVL.

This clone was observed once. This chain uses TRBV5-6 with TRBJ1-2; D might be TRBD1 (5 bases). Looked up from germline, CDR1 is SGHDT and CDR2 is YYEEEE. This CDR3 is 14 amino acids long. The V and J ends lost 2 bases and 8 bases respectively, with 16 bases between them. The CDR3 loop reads CASSFEDRRGGYTF. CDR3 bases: TGTGCCAGCAGCTTTGAAGACAGAAGAGGCGGCTACACCTTC. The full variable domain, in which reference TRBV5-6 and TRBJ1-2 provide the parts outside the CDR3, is DAGVTQSPTHLIKTRGQQVTLRCSPKSGHDTVSWYQQALGQGPQFIFQYYEEEERQRGNFPDRFSGHQFPNYSSELNVNALLLGDSALYLCASSFEDRRGGYTFGSGTRLTVV.

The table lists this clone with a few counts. CDR3 in amino acids: CASSPDRVLHTF. The DNA for the CDR3 is TGTGCCAGCTCACCTGACAGGGTTCTCCACACCTTC. The chain has TRBV18 and TRBJ1-2; 7 bases are a match to TRBD1. Germline assignment: CDR1 KGHSH and CDR2 LQKENI. This CDR3 is 12 amino acids long. With V trimmed by 3 bases and J by 12 bases, 7 bases remained unmatched.

CDR3 protein: CASSWGGADTGELFF. The CDR3 DNA sequence: TGTGCCAGCAGCTGGGGGGGGGCCGACACCGGGGAGCTGTTTTTT. The chain carries TRBV9 and TRBJ2-2; D may be TRBD2 (7 bases). Germline-derived CDR1 and CDR2 are SGDLS and YYNGEE. This CDR3 is 15 amino acids long. Trimming pared 4 bases from V and 3 bases from J, leaving 13 bases between.

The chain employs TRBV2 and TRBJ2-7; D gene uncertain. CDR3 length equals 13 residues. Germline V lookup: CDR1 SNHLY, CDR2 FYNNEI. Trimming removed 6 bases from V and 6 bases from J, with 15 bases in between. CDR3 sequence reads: CASSGDLRFEQYF. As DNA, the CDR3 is TGTGCCAGCAGCGGAGACCTCCGTTTCGAGCAGTACTTC.

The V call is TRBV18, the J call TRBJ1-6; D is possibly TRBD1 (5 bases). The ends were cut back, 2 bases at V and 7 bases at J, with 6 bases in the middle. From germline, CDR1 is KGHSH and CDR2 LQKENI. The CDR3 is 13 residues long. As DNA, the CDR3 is TGTGCCAGCTCACCAGGGGCAAATTCACCCCTCCACTTT. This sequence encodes CASSPGANSPLHF.

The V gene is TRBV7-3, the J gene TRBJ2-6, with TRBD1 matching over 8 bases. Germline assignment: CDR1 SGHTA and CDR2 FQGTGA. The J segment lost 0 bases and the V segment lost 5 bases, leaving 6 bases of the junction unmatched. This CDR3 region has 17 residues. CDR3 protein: CASSLGQAPSGANVLTF. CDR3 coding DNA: TGTGCCAGCAGCCTGGGACAGGCACCCTCTGGGGCCAACGTCCTGACTTTC.

The chain's CDR3 is CASSLHRHSNQPQHF. The CDR3 DNA is TGTGCCAGCTCCCTACACAGGCATAGCAATCAGCCCCAGCATTTT. The gene calls are TRBV6-5 and TRBJ1-5; possibly TRBD1 for D (5 bases). The CDR3 sequence is 15 residues long. Germline CDR1 MNHEY, CDR2 SVGAGI. Trimming took 8 bases from V and 0 from J, leaving 14 bases between them.

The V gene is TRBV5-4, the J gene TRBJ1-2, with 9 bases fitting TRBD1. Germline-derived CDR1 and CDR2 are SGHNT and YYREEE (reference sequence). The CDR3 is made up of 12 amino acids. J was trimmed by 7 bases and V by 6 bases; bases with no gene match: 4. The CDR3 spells CASIRQGGGYTF. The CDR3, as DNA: TGTGCCAGCATAAGACAGGGGGGTGGCTACACCTTC.

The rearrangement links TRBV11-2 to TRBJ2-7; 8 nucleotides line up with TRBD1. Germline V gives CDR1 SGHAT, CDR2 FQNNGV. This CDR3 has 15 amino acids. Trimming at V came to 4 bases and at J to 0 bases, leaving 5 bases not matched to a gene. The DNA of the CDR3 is TGTGCCAGCAGCTCCCGGGACAGGAGCTCCTACGAGCAGTACTTC. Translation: CASSSRDRSSYEQYF.